The source of this T cell receptor (beta chain) is a study of T-cell memory formation after mild COVID-19 (dated by TCRdb to the early 2020s). General notes on the study: TCR sequence clusters from the two donors were largely donor specific. In two donors, T-cell clones that expanded and contracted after mild COVID-19 were tracked by sequencing TCRalpha and TCRbeta repertoires over time. Two young, previously healthy adult volunteers made up the cohort, one male and one female.

Beyond this particular receptor, the publication reports: Contracting CD4+ clones appeared mostly in the CM and EM memory subsets, whereas CD8+ clones were enriched in EMRA. Only a couple of mild cases were covered in the study, and larger cohorts including severe cases with pre-infection samples were considered necessary. The second-wave clones that peaked on day 37 were not confirmed to be SARS-CoV-2 specific. Clones that contracted from day 15 to 85 showed balanced CD4/CD8 phenotypes, whereas a second wave of clones that expanded from day 15 to 37 leaned towards CD4+. Some responding clones were detected in pre-infection memory, suggesting pre-existing cross-reactive memory T cells joined the SARS-CoV-2 response.

Sequencing used an Illumina NovaSeq 6000. cDNA libraries for TCRalpha and TCRbeta were prepared by 5'RACE using constant-segment primers, with sample barcodes and unique molecular identifiers added. RNA was extracted from every sample with Trizol reagent. The libraries were amplified in two PCR steps, and the second step added a second sample barcode and Illumina TruSeq adapters. Sequencing of the libraries was done on an Illumina NovaSeq, producing 2 x 150 bp paired-end reads. The source study handled its data this way. Reads were demultiplexed and collapsed into UMI-guided consensus sequences with migec v1.2.7. Using mixcr v2.1.11, UMI consensuses were aligned to TRA and TRB V and J templates and then assembled into clonotypes. Expanded or contracted clonotypes were those called significant by both edgeR and NoisET, with noise models trained on biological replicates. For edgeR calls, a false discovery rate-adjusted p below 0.01 and a log2 fold-change threshold of 1 were applied. As an exploratory analysis of dynamics, max-normalized trajectories of the 1000 most abundant clonotypes were examined with PCA combined with hierarchical clustering. Separately sequenced CD4+ and CD8+ repertoires were used to assign a CD4 or CD8 phenotype to each responding clone. TCRdb redid the processing of the public reads, applying fastp at Q25 and MiXCR, and retained in-frame beta chains. Records with the same CDR3 protein are collapsed into one entry carrying the most frequent genes and DNA. V and J calls and clone size were set by TCRdb, not the authors. Present in this sample are tens of thousands of distinct CDR3 sequences, over 7.5% of which were seen just once. The top ten clones comprise 0.9% to 1.5% of the sample.

Notes on this clonotype: This clone's antigen is unknown. Within one base of it there is no much larger clone, and no base qualities were kept.

PBMCs were isolated by Ficoll-Paque density gradient centrifugation. V is shortened by 0 bases, J by 4 bases, and the region joining them spans 12 bases. Based on the germline V gene, the CDR1 and CDR2 sequences are SQVTM and ANQGSEA. From its cysteine to its phenylalanine, the CDR3 spans 14 amino acids. The CDR3 DNA has 42 bases and is translated from base 1. The TCR comes from a man in his late teens or twenties who had mild COVID-19 (a few samples of this study predate the infection). The sample titles of this study are shuffled in the database, so cell type and time point are left out; the donor was told from shared clones. The material sequenced was PBMCs or a T cell subset sorted from them (not recorded which). The chain is assembled from TRBV29-1 and TRBJ2-5; the D segment cannot be called with confidence. The nucleotides read TGCAGCGTTGAAGATCCCTGGGGTCCAGAGACCCAGTACTTC. This translates into CSVEDPWGPETQYF.